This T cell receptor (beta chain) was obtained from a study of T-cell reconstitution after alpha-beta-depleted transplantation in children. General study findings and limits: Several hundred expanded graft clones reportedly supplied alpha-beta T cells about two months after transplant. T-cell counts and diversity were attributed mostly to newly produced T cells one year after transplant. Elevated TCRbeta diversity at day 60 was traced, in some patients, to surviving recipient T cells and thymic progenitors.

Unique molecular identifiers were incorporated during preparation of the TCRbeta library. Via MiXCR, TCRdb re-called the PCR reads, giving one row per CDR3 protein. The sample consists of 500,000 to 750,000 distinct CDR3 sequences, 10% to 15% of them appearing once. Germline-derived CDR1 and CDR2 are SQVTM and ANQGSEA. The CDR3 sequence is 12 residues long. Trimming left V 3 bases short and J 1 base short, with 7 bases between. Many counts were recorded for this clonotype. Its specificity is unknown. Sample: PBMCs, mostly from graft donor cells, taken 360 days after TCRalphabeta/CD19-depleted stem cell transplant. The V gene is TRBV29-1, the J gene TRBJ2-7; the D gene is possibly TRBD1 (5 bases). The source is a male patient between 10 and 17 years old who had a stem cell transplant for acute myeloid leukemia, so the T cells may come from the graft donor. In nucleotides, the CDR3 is TGCAGCGTTGATCAGGGTTCCTACGAGCAGTACTTC. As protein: CSVDQGSYEQYF.